This T cell receptor beta chain stems from a study of identical twins. The study, taken as a whole, reports: A lower insertion count was a feature of abundant cord blood beta clonotypes, with no such feature in memory repertoires.

One entry per CDR3 protein results from TCRdb running MiXCR on the 5' RACE reads. Of a few hundred thousand distinct CDR3 sequences listed, approximately 18% are singletons. This clonotype has ten or more counts. The antigen remains unidentified. Sequencing used naive T cells sorted from blood. The sequence was collected from a man aged 50 or older in good health.

The CDR3 DNA is TGTGCCAGCAGTGTGCGGGGGGCCGATGAGCAGTTCTTC. This codes for CASSVRGADEQFF. J is TRBJ2-1 and V is TRBV2; 8 nucleotides match TRBD2. Unmatched junction bases numbered 4, after V lost 4 bases and J lost 8 bases. This CDR3 has 13 amino acids. The germline gives CDR1 SNHLY, CDR2 FYNNEI.